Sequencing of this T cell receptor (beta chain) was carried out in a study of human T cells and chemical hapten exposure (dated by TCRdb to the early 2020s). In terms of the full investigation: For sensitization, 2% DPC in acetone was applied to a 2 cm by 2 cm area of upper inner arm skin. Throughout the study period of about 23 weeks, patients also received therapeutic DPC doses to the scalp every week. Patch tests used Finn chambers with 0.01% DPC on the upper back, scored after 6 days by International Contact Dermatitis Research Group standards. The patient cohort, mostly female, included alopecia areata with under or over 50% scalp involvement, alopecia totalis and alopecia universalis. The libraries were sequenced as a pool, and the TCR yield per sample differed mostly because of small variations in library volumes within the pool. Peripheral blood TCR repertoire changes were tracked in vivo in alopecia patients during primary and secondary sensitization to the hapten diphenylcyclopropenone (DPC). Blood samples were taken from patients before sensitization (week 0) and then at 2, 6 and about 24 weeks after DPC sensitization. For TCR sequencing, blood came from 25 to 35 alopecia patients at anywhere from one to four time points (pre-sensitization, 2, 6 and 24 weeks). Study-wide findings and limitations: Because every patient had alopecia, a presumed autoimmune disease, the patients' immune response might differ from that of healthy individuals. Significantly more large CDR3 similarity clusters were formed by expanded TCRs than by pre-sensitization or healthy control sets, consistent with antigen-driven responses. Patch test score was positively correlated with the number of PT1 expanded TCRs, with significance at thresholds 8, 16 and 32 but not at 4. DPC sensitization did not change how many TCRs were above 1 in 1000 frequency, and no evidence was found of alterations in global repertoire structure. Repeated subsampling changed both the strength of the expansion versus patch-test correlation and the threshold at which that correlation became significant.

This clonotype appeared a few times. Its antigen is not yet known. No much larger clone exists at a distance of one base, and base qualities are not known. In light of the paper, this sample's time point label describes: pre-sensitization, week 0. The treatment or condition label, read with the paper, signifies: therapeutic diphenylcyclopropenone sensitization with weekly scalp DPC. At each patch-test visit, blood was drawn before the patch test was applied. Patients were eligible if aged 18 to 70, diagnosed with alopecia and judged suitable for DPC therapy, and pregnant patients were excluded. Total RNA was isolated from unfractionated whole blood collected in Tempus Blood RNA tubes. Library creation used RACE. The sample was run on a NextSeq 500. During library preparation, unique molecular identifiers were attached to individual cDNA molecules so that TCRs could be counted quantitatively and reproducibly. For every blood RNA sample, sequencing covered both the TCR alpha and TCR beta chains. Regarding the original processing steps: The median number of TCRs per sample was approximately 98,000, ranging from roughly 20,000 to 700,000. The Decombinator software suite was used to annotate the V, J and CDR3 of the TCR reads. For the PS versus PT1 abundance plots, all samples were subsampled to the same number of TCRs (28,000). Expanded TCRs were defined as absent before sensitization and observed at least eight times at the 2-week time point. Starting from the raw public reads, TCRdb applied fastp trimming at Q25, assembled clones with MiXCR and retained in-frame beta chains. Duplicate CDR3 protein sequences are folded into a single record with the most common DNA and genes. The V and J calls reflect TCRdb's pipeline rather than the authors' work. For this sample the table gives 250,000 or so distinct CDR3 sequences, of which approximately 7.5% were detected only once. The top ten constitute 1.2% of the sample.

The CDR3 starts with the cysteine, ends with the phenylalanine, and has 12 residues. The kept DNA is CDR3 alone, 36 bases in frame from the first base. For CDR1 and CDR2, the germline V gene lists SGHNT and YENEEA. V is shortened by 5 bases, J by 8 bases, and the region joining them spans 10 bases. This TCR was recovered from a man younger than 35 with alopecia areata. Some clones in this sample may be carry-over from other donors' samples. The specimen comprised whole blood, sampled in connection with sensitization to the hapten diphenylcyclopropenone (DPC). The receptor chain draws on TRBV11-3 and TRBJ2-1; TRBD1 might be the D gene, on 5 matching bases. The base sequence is TGTGCCAGCAGCGGAATGACAGATGAGCAGTTCTTC. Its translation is CASSGMTDEQFF. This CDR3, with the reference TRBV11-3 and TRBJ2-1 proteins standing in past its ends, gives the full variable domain EAGVVQSPRYKIIEKKQPVAFWCNPISGHNTLYWYLQNLGQGPELLIRYENEEAVDDSQLPKDRFSAERLKGVDSTLKIQPAELGDSAVYLCASSGMTDEQFFGPGTRLTVL.